This T cell receptor (beta chain) was recorded in a study of cytomegalovirus exposure and HLA in healthy donors. Amplification used 60 Vbeta primers and 13 Jbeta primers. The method was immunoSEQ multiplex PCR; TCRdb's version includes in-frame clones alone and lacks a portion of them. Here the sample spans over 95,000 clones, 76% being singletons. Concerning this clone itself: What it binds is not known.

Broader study findings: The listing of roughly 160 TCR beta chains classed them as cytomegalovirus-associated.

The sequenced sample was PBMCs. The TCR was taken from a man in his forties in good health and CMV-seronegative.

The chain's CDR3 is CASSFGNEKLFF. The CDR3 nucleotides read TGTGCCAGCAGCTTCGGGAATGAAAAACTGTTTTTT. The chain combines TRBV7-9 with TRBJ1-4; D ambiguous. Germline-derived CDR1 and CDR2 are SEHNR and FQNEAQ (reference sequence). V dropped 3 bases and J dropped 5 bases, with 4 bases sitting between them. This CDR3 contains 12 residues.